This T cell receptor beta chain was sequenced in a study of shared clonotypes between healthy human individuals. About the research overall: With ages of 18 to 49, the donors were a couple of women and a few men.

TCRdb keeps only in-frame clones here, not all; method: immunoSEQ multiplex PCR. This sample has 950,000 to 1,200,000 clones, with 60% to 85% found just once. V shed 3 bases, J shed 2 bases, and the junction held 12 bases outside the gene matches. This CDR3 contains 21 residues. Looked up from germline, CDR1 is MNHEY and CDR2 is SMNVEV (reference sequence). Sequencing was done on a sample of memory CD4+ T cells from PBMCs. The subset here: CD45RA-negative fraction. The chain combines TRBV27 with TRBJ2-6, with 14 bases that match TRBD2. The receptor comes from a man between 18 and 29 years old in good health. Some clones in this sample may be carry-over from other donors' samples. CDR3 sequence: CASSFDVPGTSGSPGANVLTF. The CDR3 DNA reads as TGTGCCAGCAGTTTTGACGTCCCCGGGACTAGCGGGAGTCCTGGGGCCAACGTCCTGACTTTC.